The source of this TCR beta chain is a study of Graves' ophthalmopathy and Graves' hyperthyroidism. General observations from the study: For predicting ophthalmopathy progression, the model had 55% to 71% sensitivity and 72.22% specificity. Built on 13 signatures, a model told ophthalmopathy apart from stable hyperthyroidism with 85% to 90% sensitivity and 75% to 82% specificity.

Beta-chain TCR CDR3 regions were amplified from RNA transcripts. Second-round multiplex PCR came after first-round RT-PCR with HTBI primers. Using its own MiXCR run on the multiplex PCR reads, TCRdb lists one record per CDR3 protein. The data contain under 200,000 distinct CDR3 sequences, roughly 37% of them singletons. By share, this clonotype counts as medium-sized. The antigen is undetermined. Deletions cut 7 bases from V and 4 bases from J, with 7 bases between. CDR1 is MNHNS and CDR2 is SASEGT in the germline V gene. The CDR3 totals 11 residues. The TCR sequence derives from a woman between 35 and 50 years old with Graves' ophthalmopathy. The chain combines TRBV6-1 with TRBJ2-5; D is unresolved. Sequenced input: peripheral blood. The CDR3 DNA follows: TGTGCCAGCACCCAGCGAGAGACCCAGTACTTC. Encoded protein: CASTQRETQYF.